This TCR beta chain was captured in a study of control samples from healthy donors and cancer patients. TCRdb keeps only in-frame clones here, not all; method: immunoSEQ multiplex PCR. The table has some 150,000 clones, about 90% seen once. The germline CDR1 and CDR2 sequences are MNHNY and SVGAGI (reference sequence). With 8 bases removed from V and 0 bases from J, the gap between germline ends came to 14 bases. CDR3 length equals 16 residues. Sample: blood. The rearrangement joins TRBV6-6 to TRBJ1-6; tentatively, D is TRBD1 (5 bases). The clonotype comes from a young man in good health. CDR3 loop: CASVGTLGSYNSPLHF. The CDR3 DNA sequence: TGTGCCAGCGTTGGGACTCTGGGCTCCTATAATTCACCCCTCCACTTT.